The 14 T cell receptor beta chains given below trace back to one sample, sequenced in a study of OX40 agonist ivuxolimab in advanced cancers. Only in-frame clones appear in the TCRdb table, and some are missing; sequencing was by immunoSEQ multiplex PCR. The data show about 51,000 clones, over 65% seen once. The specimen was CD4+ or CD8+ T cells sorted from blood, collected in a trial of the OX40 agonist ivuxolimab. The origin of the receptors is an adult with an advanced solid tumor such as melanoma, head and neck, liver or kidney cancer.

The chain employs TRBV13 and TRBJ1-1, with D tentatively TRBD1 (5 bases). V lost 0 bases and J lost 4, with 9 bases in between. CDR3 length: 14 amino acids. From germline, CDR1 is PRHDT and CDR2 FYEKMQ (reference sequence). The CDR3 region has the DNA TGTGCCAGCAGCTTAGGCCGGGGGGGCACTGAAGCTTTCTTT. Amino acids: CASSLGRGGTEAFF.

This clone was counted between two and nine times. V and J are TRBV28 and TRBJ1-1; 7 nucleotides align to TRBD1. The CDR3 consists of 16 residues. The J segment lost 5 bases and the V segment lost 4 bases, leaving 13 bases of the junction unmatched. Germline V gives CDR1 MDHEN, CDR2 SYDVKM. The CDR3, as DNA: TGTGCCAGCAGTTCTAGGCACAGTCCCAGGGGGACTGAAGCTTTCTTT. It yields the protein CASSSRHSPRGTEAFF.

Written as DNA, the CDR3 is TGTGCCAGCAGGCCCAGCGGGAGGGCCAATGAGCAGTTCTTC. This codes for CASRPSGRANEQFF. This chain links TRBV6-1 with TRBJ2-1; 10 bases line up with TRBD2. The germline V gene encodes CDR1 MNHNS and CDR2 SASEGT. The CDR3 spans 14 residues. Trimming cost V 6 bases and J 6 bases; bases outside gene matches: 5.

This clone has only a few counts. The gene calls are TRBV5-1 and TRBJ2-5; D call uncertain. Germline V gene lookup returns CDR1 SGHRS and CDR2 YFSETQ. V was cut by 4 bases and J by 0 bases, with 4 bases left in between. There are 12 residues in the CDR3. CDR3 loop: CASSPHQETQYF. The DNA of the CDR3 is TGCGCCAGCAGCCCTCACCAAGAGACCCAGTACTTC. The whole variable domain, filled in from reference TRBV5-1 and TRBJ2-5, reads KAGVTQTPRYLIKTRGQQVTLSCSPISGHRSVSWYQQTPGQGLQFLFEYFSETQRNKGNFPGRFSGRQFSNSRSEMNVSTLELGDSALYLCASSPHQETQYFGPGTRLLVL.

This clone was seen once. The V call is TRBV7-2, the J call TRBJ1-2; 10 bases match TRBD1. In germline, CDR1 is SGHTA, CDR2 FQGNSA. Trimming removed 4 bases from V and 3 bases from J; junction bases left unmatched: 2. The CDR3 has 14 residues. In nucleotides, the CDR3 is TGTGCCAGCAGCTCGGGACAGGGGTACTATGGCTACACCTTC. Translated, it gives CASSSGQGYYGYTF.

This clone was found a few times. The chain carries TRBV11-2 and TRBJ2-1, with D maybe TRBD2 (6 bases). V was pared by 3 bases and J by 0 bases, with 15 bases between. Germline CDR1 and CDR2: SGHAT and FQNNGV. The CDR3 loop spans 17 amino acids. For the CDR3, the DNA is TGTGCCAGCAGCTTTTTCCAAGCCGGGAGCTCCTACAATGAGCAGTTCTTC. Amino acids: CASSFFQAGSSYNEQFF.

The gene calls are TRBV7-3 and TRBJ1-1; the D gene is possibly TRBD1 (5 bases). The V end was cut by 4 bases, the J end by 7 bases, with 13 bases between. The germline gives CDR1 SGHTA, CDR2 FQGTGA. The CDR3 runs 13 residues. The CDR3 region is CASSSGHKGEAFF. The CDR3 DNA is TGTGCCAGCAGCTCTGGACATAAAGGTGAAGCTTTCTTT.

This clone was detected only a few times. The chain has TRBV6-5 and TRBJ2-1; the match to TRBD2 covers 10 bases. This CDR3 contains 15 residues. The ends lost 6 bases at V and 9 bases at J; junction bases unmatched: 11. Germline assignment: CDR1 MNHEY and CDR2 SVGAGI. The chain's CDR3 is CASSSLAGGGGEQFF. CDR3 DNA sequence: TGTGCCAGCAGCAGTTTAGCGGGAGGTGGAGGTGAGCAGTTCTTC.

This clone has more than one count but fewer than ten. The chain links TRBV5-8 to TRBJ2-3; D is unclear. The CDR3 spans 14 residues. CDR1 SGHTS and CDR2 YDEGEE come from the germline V gene. V gave up 2 bases and J gave up 1 base, with 8 bases separating them. The CDR3 bases are TGTGCCAGCAGCTTCTCCTCAGGCACAGATACGCAGTATTTT. Translated: CASSFSSGTDTQYF.

This chain joins TRBV7-9 and TRBJ2-5, with 8 bases that match TRBD2. The J segment lost 1 base and the V segment lost 4 bases, leaving 5 bases of the junction unmatched. CDR1 is SEHNR and CDR2 is FQNEAQ in the germline V gene (reference sequence). This CDR3 is built from 15 residues. The CDR3 protein is CASSSATSAQETQYF. The CDR3 DNA sequence: TGTGCCAGCAGCTCGGCGACTAGCGCCCAAGAGACCCAGTACTTC.

This clone came up a few times. Here the CDR3 reads CASSSYRAGAGYTF. For the CDR3, the DNA is TGCGCCAGCAGCTCCTACAGGGCAGGAGCTGGCTACACCTTC. The chain has TRBV5-1 and TRBJ1-2, with a tentative D call TRBD1 (6 bases). Between the trimmed V and J ends, which lost 3 bases and 7 bases, there was a span of 16 bases. CDR3 length: 14 amino acids. Per the germline V gene, CDR1 is SGHRS and CDR2 is YFSETQ.

The chain couples TRBV18 to TRBJ2-7; the D gene is possibly TRBD2 (6 bases). Germline V CDR1 and CDR2: KGHSH, LQKENI. This CDR3 has 15 amino acids. Trimming pared 3 bases from V and 6 bases from J, leaving 18 bases between. DNA of the CDR3: TGTGCCAGCTCACCGGCCACGGGACTCAAAGGCGAGCAGTACTTC. Protein product: CASSPATGLKGEQYF.

V gene TRBV9 combines with J gene TRBJ2-3, with 7 bases that match TRBD1. CDR3 size: 17 residues. V dropped 0 bases and J dropped 6; count of bases not matched to a gene: 13. In germline, CDR1 is SGDLS, CDR2 YYNGEE. DNA for the CDR3: TGTGCCAGCAGCGTAGGAATAGGGGACAGTGTGTTGGATACGCAGTATTTT. Residues: CASSVGIGDSVLDTQYF.

The rearrangement links TRBV10-1 to TRBJ2-1; 7 positions agree with TRBD2. Germline V lookup: CDR1 WNHNN, CDR2 SYGVQD (reference sequence). This CDR3 is 14 amino acids long. Trimming took 4 bases from V and 2 from J; bases not matched to a gene: 2. The CDR3 coding sequence is TGCGCCAGCAGTGCTAGCGGACCCTACAATGAGCAGTTCTTC. Protein sequence: CASSASGPYNEQFF.